This T cell receptor (beta chain) was identified during a study of identical twins. V dropped 0 bases and J dropped 5; count of bases not matched to a gene: 6. Germline V lookup: CDR1 SGHRS, CDR2 YFSETQ. The CDR3 has 15 residues. TCRdb ran MiXCR on the 5' RACE reads and lists one entry per CDR3 protein. The sample shows around 690,000 distinct CDR3 sequences, 21% of them seen only once. This sample also appeared in a second study, on T cells expressing NK-cell markers.

V gene TRBV5-1 combines with J gene TRBJ2-3; TRBD1 agrees at 7 bases. The specimen was PBMCs. This TCR derives from a young woman in good health. CDR3 bases: TGCGCCAGCAGCTTGGCAACAGGGGACCAAGATACGCAGTATTTT. It is translated as CASSLATGDQDTQYF.